Below are 11 T cell receptor beta chains sequenced from a single sample in a study of quantifying T cell responses using KT2 cells (dated by TCRdb to about 2017). Turning to the overall study: RNA was DNase-treated and reverse transcribed with TCR alpha and beta constant-region primers, mostly using SuperScript III.

Libraries were built with UMI-ligation and nested PCR. Sequencing was carried out with an Illumina MiSeq. A single-stranded oligonucleotide carrying the Illumina SP2 sequence and a UMI was ligated to the cDNA 3' end using T4 RNA ligase 1. PCR1 used approximately 4 cycles (98 degrees C 15 s, 69 degrees C 30 s, 72 degrees C 40 s), and the beta primer was an equimolar mix of RC1.1 and RC1.2 that covered TRBC1 and TRBC2. The public reads were reanalyzed by TCRdb: fastp trimming at Q25, MiXCR alignment, in-frame beta chains only. Each CDR3 protein gets just one entry, which takes the most common genes and DNA from the rows behind it. The sample includes tens of thousands of distinct CDR3 sequences, with more than 9% observed a single time. Clones ranked in the top ten supply around 9.9% of the sample. The source material was PBMCs spiked with cells of the T cell clone KT2. Receptors were obtained from a human donor.

This clonotype was recorded at least ten times. The chain has TRBV12-3 or TRBV12-4 and TRBJ1-1, with D unresolved. With 1 base removed from V and 0 bases from J, the gap between germline ends came to 6 bases. The CDR3 sequence is 14 residues long. This chain's CDR3 is CASSLGLVNTEAFF. CDR3 bases: TGTGCCAGCAGTTTAGGTCTTGTGAACACTGAAGCTTTCTTT.

The chain links TRBV6-5 to TRBJ1-1; perhaps TRBD1 as D (5 bases). The CDR3 extends over 12 amino acids. Germline V gives CDR1 MNHEY, CDR2 SVGAGI. Trimming cost V 6 bases and J 4 bases, with 9 bases left between them. CDR3 loop: CASRGGGTEAFF. The CDR3 region has the DNA TGTGCCAGCAGGGGGGGGGGCACTGAAGCTTTCTTT.

The chain has TRBV12-3 or TRBV12-4 and TRBJ1-1; TRBD1 is a possible D gene (5 bases). The CDR3 loop spans 14 amino acids. V was pared by 6 bases and J by 7 bases, with 18 bases between. CDR3 nucleotides: TGTGCCAGCAGCTTGGGCAGGGAATCGGTTGAAGCTTTCTTT. This encodes CASSLGRESVEAFF.

The rearrangement uses TRBV15 and TRBJ2-7; D not resolved. Trimming removed 3 bases from V and 0 bases from J, with 9 bases in between. The CDR3 has 14 amino acids. The germline gives CDR1 LNHNV, CDR2 YYDKDF (reference sequence). The CDR3 DNA follows: TGTGCCACCAGCAGGGGCGATTCCTCCTACGAGCAGTACTTC. Protein product: CATSRGDSSYEQYF.

This clonotype was seen many times. The V and J genes are TRBV7-6 and TRBJ1-5; D gene unclear. The CDR3 spans 13 residues. Trimming took 5 bases from V and 4 from J, leaving 9 bases between them. CDR1 is SGHVS, CDR2 FNYEAQ, per germline. CDR3: CASSPQRNQPQHF. The CDR3 DNA is TGTGCCAGCAGCCCACAGCGAAATCAGCCCCAGCATTTT.

In this sample, this clonotype turned up a few times. The chain uses TRBV5-4 and TRBJ2-1; 14 nucleotides agree with TRBD2. Germline CDR1 and CDR2: SGHNT and YYREEE (reference sequence). V lost 5 bases to trimming and J lost 7 bases; unmatched junction nucleotides: 8. The CDR3 is 16 residues long. The CDR3 nucleotides read TGTGCCAGCAGGGGCGGGACTAGCGGGAGTCAGAATGAGCAGTTCTTC. Its protein product is CASRGGTSGSQNEQFF.

This clonotype showed up many times. The CDR3 protein is CASRTNEGPLHF. The DNA of the CDR3 is TGTGCCAGCAGAACCAATGAGGGGCCCCTCCACTTT. The chain has TRBV7-9 and TRBJ1-6; weak D call: TRBD1 (5 bases). Germline V gene lookup returns CDR1 SEHNR and CDR2 FQNEAQ (reference sequence). CDR3 length: 12 residues. Trimming removed 6 bases at V and 13 bases at J, with 13 bases between. The full variable domain, completed using reference TRBV7-9 and TRBJ1-6, is DTGVSQNPRHKITKRGQNVTFRCDPISEHNRLYWYRQTLGQGPEFLTYFQNEAQLEKSRLLSDRFSAERPKGSFSTLEIQRTEQGDSAMYLCASRTNEGPLHFGNGTRLTVT.

This clonotype was recorded many times. The V call is TRBV5-4, the J call TRBJ1-6; D gene ambiguous. Trimming pared 4 bases from V and 5 bases from J, leaving 13 bases between. Germline V gene sequence: CDR1 SGHNT, CDR2 YYREEE (reference sequence). The CDR3 totals 15 residues. The CDR3 region is CASSPSSFDNSPLHF. CDR3 sequence (DNA): TGTGCCAGCAGCCCCTCTTCCTTTGATAATTCACCCCTCCACTTT.

In its sample, this clonotype was seen a few times. J is TRBJ1-4 and V is TRBV2; TRBD1 agrees at 7 bases. V trimming: 6 bases; J trimming: 8 bases; junction bases outside the gene matches: 9. Germline CDR1 is SNHLY and CDR2 is FYNNEI. The length of the CDR3 is 14 residues. The CDR3: CASRDTGDGEKLFF. The DNA of the CDR3 is TGTGCCAGCAGGGATACAGGGGACGGGGAAAAACTGTTTTTT.

The chain recombines TRBV14 with TRBJ2-7; TRBD1 is a possible D gene (6 bases). Trimming stripped 1 base from V and 6 bases from J, with 22 bases between. CDR1 is SGHDN and CDR2 is FVKESK in the germline V gene. The CDR3 sequence is 17 residues long. CDR3: CASSQAPGHRVVGEQYF. The CDR3, as DNA: TGTGCCAGCAGCCAAGCCCCGGGACATAGGGTTGTCGGCGAGCAGTACTTC.

This clonotype was seen only a few times. The rearrangement joins TRBV27 to TRBJ1-6; TRBD1 matches at 7 bases. The CDR3 runs to 15 residues. The germline CDR1 and CDR2 sequences are MNHEY and SMNVEV (reference sequence). Trimming took 4 bases from V and 6 from J; bases not matched to a gene: 6. In DNA, the CDR3 is TGTGCCAGCAGTTGGGGACAGTCTAGTAATTCACCCCTCCACTTT. This encodes CASSWGQSSNSPLHF.